These T cell receptor beta chains were read from a single sample in a study of human T cells and chemical hapten exposure. TCRdb reprocessed the RACE reads with MiXCR, giving one entry per CDR3 protein. This table has 82,000 or so distinct CDR3 sequences, 13% appearing once. This specimen consisted of whole blood, obtained in connection with sensitization to the hapten diphenylcyclopropenone (DPC). The origin of the receptors is a woman between 50 and 59 years old with alopecia areata. Some clones in this sample may be carry-over from other donors' samples. The CDR3 runs from the conserved cysteine through the conserved F or W. D genes are given only for firm matches. Only part of the rows carry a size: once, few, many, or a class if the clone is expanded.

d_gene,abundance,v_gene,j_gene,CDR3aa,CDR3nt
-,-,TRBV5-1,TRBJ2-3,CASSSRGGGWRSTDTQYF,TGCGCCAGCAGCTCTCGTGGGGGGGGCTGGAGAAGCACAGATACGCAGTATTTT
-,few,TRBV12-3/TRBV12-4,TRBJ1-3,CASSGGTRGNTIYF,TGTGCCAGCAGTGGGGGAACTCGGGGGAACACCATATATTTT
-,-,TRBV5-8,TRBJ2-3,CASSFAPSTDTQYF,TGTGCCAGCAGCTTTGCGCCTAGCACAGATACGCAGTATTTT
TRBD2,few,TRBV14,TRBJ2-3,CASSKQTSGRGYTQYF,TGTGCCAGCAGCAAGCAGACTAGCGGGAGAGGATATACGCAGTATTTT
TRBD2,few,TRBV20-1,TRBJ2-1,CSAGPLASGIYNEQFF,TGCAGTGCTGGCCCCCTTGCTAGCGGGATCTACAATGAGCAGTTCTTC
TRBD2,few,TRBV12-3/TRBV12-4,TRBJ2-1,CASSPGTSGRRVGEQFF,TGTGCCAGCAGCCCCGGTACTAGCGGGAGGAGGGTTGGTGAGCAGTTCTTC
-,few,TRBV12-3/TRBV12-4,TRBJ2-3,CASSSFGGQTDTQYF,TGTGCCAGCAGTTCCTTCGGGGGGCAGACAGATACGCAGTATTTT
TRBD2,-,TRBV6-2/TRBV6-3,TRBJ2-7,CAGTDGTSGYEQYF,TGTGCCGGCACCGACGGGACTAGCGGTTACGAGCAGTACTTC
-,few,TRBV11-2,TRBJ2-1,CASSPSAVEQFF,TGTGCCAGCAGCCCCTCAGCCGTTGAGCAGTTCTTC
-,many,TRBV7-2,TRBJ2-1,CASSFSGTYNEQFF,TGTGCCAGCAGCTTTTCCGGGACCTACAATGAGCAGTTCTTC
-,few,TRBV7-9,TRBJ1-2,CASSPLGGSDGYTF,TGTGCCAGCAGCCCCCTGGGAGGGTCGGATGGCTACACCTTC
-,once,TRBV29-1,TRBJ1-1,CSVIGPPEAFF,TGCAGCGTTATCGGTCCTCCTGAAGCTTTCTTT
-,many,TRBV11-2,TRBJ2-3,CASSQSGTLYTQYF,TGTGCCAGCAGCCAATCCGGGACCCTCTATACGCAGTATTTT
TRBD2,many,TRBV7-6,TRBJ2-3,CASSLLLAGQTDTQYF,TGTGCCAGCAGCTTACTCCTAGCGGGACAGACAGATACGCAGTATTTT
-,many,TRBV7-2,TRBJ1-1,CASSLSLPLATEAFF,TGTGCCAGCAGCTTAAGTCTCCCGTTGGCCACTGAAGCTTTCTTT
-,-,TRBV12-3/TRBV12-4,TRBJ2-1,CATQQGPNEQFF,TGTGCCACCCAGCAGGGTCCCAATGAGCAGTTCTTC
-,-,TRBV10-1,TRBJ2-1,CASSADWGSYNEQFF,TGCGCCAGCAGCGCTGACTGGGGGTCCTACAATGAGCAGTTCTTC
-,few,TRBV20-1,TRBJ1-2,CSAAPPWFRNYGYTF,TGCAGTGCCGCCCCTCCGTGGTTTCGAAACTATGGCTACACCTTC
-,many,TRBV7-2,TRBJ2-6,CASSLVGHAGANVLTF,TGTGCCAGCAGCTTAGTGGGGCATGCTGGGGCCAACGTCCTGACTTTC
-,many,TRBV10-2,TRBJ2-5,CASSESGRAETQYF,TGCGCCAGCAGTGAGTCTGGCCGCGCGGAGACCCAGTACTTC
TRBD1,once,TRBV5-1,TRBJ1-2,CASSSGTDYGYTF,TGCGCCAGCAGCTCCGGGACAGATTATGGCTACACCTTC
-,-,TRBV10-3,TRBJ1-2,CAISESTGPYGYTF,TGTGCCATCAGTGAGTCCACAGGGCCCTATGGCTACACCTTC
-,many,TRBV6-1,TRBJ2-5,CASSETRLPQETQYF,TGTGCCAGCAGTGAAACTCGGTTACCCCAAGAGACCCAGTACTTC
-,-,TRBV11-2,TRBJ1-3,CASSRAPGDSGNTIYF,TGTGCCAGCAGCCGCGCACCGGGGGACTCTGGAAACACCATATATTTT
-,few,TRBV7-9,TRBJ1-2,CASSLDLQRDYGYTF,TGTGCCAGCAGCTTAGACCTACAGAGAGACTATGGCTACACCTTC
-,-,TRBV29-1,TRBJ1-1,CSVGPPAFF,TGCAGCGTTGGTCCGCCGGCTTTCTTT
-,many,TRBV18,TRBJ1-1,CASSPSGRSTEAFF,TGTGCCAGCTCACCGTCGGGACGGAGCACTGAAGCTTTCTTT
-,-,TRBV9,TRBJ1-2,CASSAGRGRYGYTF,TGTGCCAGCAGCGCGGGCCGGGGTCGCTATGGCTACACCTTC
-,many,TRBV7-7,TRBJ2-1,CASSLAGSKNEQFF,TGTGCTAGCAGCTTGGCGGGGTCAAAAAATGAGCAGTTCTTC
TRBD2,few,TRBV12-5,TRBJ2-5,CASGLAAGGLETQYF,TGTGCTAGTGGTTTGGCAGCGGGAGGTCTGGAGACCCAGTACTTC
-,few,TRBV7-2,TRBJ2-3,CASNNRGDTQYF,TGTGCCAGCAACAATCGCGGGGATACGCAGTATTTT
-,few,TRBV2,TRBJ2-3,CASSSRLVMQYF,TGTGCCAGCAGTTCCAGACTAGTCATGCAGTATTTT
TRBD2,-,TRBV20-1,TRBJ2-1,CSAREPTSGYNEQFF,TGCAGTGCTAGAGAACCGACTAGCGGATACAATGAGCAGTTCTTC
-,many,TRBV12-3/TRBV12-4,TRBJ2-2,CASSLKGTGELFF,TGTGCCAGCAGTTTGAAGGGAACCGGGGAGCTGTTTTTT
-,few,TRBV12-3/TRBV12-4,TRBJ2-7,CASSPSGPSYEQYF,TGTGCCAGCAGTCCATCGGGACCGAGCTACGAGCAGTACTTC
-,few,TRBV7-6,TRBJ2-1,CASSPRTSNYNEQFF,TGTGCCAGCAGCCCTAGGACTTCTAACTACAATGAGCAGTTCTTC
-,-,TRBV6-5,TRBJ2-1,CASSYPRLGLGNEQFF,TGTGCCAGCAGTTACCCTCGACTAGGCTTGGGCAATGAGCAGTTCTTC
-,-,TRBV10-2,TRBJ1-1,CASSALNEAFF,TGCGCCAGCAGCGCGCTGAATGAAGCTTTCTTT
-,many,TRBV29-1,TRBJ2-2,CSARGAVNTGELFF,TGCAGCGCCCGGGGAGCGGTGAACACCGGGGAGCTGTTTTTT
TRBD2,-,TRBV11-2,TRBJ2-5,CASSYDPAGAKETQYF,TGTGCCAGCAGCTACGACCCAGCGGGAGCAAAAGAGACCCAGTACTTC
TRBD2,few,TRBV12-3/TRBV12-4,TRBJ2-5,CASAGLVTMETQYF,TGTGCCAGCGCGGGACTAGTGACAATGGAGACCCAGTACTTC